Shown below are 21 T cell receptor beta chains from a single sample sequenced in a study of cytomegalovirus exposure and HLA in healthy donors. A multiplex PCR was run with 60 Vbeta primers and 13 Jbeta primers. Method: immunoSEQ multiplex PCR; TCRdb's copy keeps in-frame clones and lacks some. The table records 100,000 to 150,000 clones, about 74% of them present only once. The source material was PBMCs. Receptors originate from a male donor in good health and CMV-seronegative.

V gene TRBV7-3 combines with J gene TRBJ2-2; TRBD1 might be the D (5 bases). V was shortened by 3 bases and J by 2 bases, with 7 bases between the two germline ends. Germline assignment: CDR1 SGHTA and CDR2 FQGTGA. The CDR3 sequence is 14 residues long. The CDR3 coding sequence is TGTGCCAGCAGCTTGTGGGGCAACACCGGGGAGCTGTTTTTT. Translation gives CASSLWGNTGELFF.

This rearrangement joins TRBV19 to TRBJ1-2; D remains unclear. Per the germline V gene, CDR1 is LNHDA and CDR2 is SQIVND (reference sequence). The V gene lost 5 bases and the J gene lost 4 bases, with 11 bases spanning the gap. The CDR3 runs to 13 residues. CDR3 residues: CASSRGGSYGYTF. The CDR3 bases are TGTGCCAGTAGTCGCGGAGGGTCCTATGGCTACACCTTC.

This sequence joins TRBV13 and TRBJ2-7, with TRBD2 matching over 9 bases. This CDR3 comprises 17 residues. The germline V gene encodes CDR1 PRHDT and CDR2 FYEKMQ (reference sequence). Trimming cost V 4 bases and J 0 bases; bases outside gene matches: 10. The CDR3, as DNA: TGTGCCAGCAGCTGGATAGGACTAGCGCCGAGCTCCTACGAGCAGTACTTC. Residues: CASSWIGLAPSSYEQYF.

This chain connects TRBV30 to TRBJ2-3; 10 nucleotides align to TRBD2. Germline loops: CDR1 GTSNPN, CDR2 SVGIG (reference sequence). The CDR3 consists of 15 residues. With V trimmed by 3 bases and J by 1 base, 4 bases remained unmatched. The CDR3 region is CAWRAGGRGTDTQYF. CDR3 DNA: TGTGCCTGGAGAGCGGGAGGGCGGGGCACAGATACGCAGTATTTT.

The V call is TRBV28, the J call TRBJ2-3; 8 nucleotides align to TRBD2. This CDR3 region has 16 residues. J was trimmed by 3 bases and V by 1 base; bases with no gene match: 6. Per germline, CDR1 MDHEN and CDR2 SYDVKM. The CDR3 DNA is TGTGCCAGCAGTTTATTGGGACTAGGTTATACAGATACGCAGTATTTT. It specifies CASSLLGLGYTDTQYF.

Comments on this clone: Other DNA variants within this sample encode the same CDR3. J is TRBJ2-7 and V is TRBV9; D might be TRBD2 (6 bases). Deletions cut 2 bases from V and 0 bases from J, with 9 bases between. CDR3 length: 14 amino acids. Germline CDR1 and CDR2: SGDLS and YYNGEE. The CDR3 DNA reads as TGTGCCAGCAGCGTCGGGCGGGGCTCCTACGAGCAGTACTTC. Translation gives CASSVGRGSYEQYF.

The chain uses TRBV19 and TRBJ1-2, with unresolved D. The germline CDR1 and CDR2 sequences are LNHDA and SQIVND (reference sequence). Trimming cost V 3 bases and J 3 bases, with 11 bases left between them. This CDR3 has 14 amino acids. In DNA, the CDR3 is TGTGCCAGTAGTATTGAGGGAACCGACTATGGCTACACCTTC. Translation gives CASSIEGTDYGYTF.

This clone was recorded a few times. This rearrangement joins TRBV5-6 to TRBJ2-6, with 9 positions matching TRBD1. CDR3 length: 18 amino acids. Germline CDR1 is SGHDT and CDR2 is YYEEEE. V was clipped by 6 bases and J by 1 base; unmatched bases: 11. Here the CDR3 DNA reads TGTGCCAGCATGGGACAGGGTGGATATTCTTCTGGGGCCAACGTCCTGACTTTC. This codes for CASMGQGGYSSGANVLTF.

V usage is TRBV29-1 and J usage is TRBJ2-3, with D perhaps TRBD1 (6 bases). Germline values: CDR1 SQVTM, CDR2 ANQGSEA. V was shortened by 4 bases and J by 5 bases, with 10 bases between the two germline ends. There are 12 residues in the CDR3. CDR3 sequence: CSVVQGQDTQYF. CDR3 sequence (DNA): TGCAGCGTTGTTCAGGGGCAAGATACGCAGTATTTT.

DNA of the CDR3: TGTGCCAGCAGCTTAGCCGGGGGGGAAGAGACCCAGTACTTC. It codes for CASSLAGGEETQYF. The gene calls are TRBV7-2 and TRBJ2-5; 8 nucleotides match TRBD2. Unmatched junction bases numbered 0, after V lost 0 bases and J lost 3 bases. Germline-derived CDR1 and CDR2 are SGHTA and FQGNSA. This CDR3 contains 14 residues.

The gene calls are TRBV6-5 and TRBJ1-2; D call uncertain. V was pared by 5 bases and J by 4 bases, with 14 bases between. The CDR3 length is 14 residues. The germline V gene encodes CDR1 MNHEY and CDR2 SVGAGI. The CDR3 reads CASSPSGGGYGYTF. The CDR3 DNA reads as TGTGCCAGCAGTCCGAGTGGTGGTGGCTATGGCTACACCTTC.

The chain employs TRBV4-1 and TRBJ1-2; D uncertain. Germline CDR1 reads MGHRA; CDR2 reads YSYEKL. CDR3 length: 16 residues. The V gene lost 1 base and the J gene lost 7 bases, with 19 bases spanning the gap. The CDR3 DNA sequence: TGCGCCAGCAGCCAAGTAATGGCAGGAGGAGTTAGTGGCTACACCTTC. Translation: CASSQVMAGGVSGYTF.

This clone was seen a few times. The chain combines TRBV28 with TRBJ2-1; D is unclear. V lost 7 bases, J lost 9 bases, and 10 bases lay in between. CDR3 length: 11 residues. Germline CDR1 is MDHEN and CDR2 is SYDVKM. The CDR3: CASKLSSEQFF. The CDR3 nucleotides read TGTGCCAGCAAGCTTAGTAGTGAGCAGTTCTTC.

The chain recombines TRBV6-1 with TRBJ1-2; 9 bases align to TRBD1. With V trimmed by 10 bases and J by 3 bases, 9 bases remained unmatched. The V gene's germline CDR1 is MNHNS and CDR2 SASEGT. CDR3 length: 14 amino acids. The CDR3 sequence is CATLGDRVHYGYTF. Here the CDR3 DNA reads TGTGCCACCTTAGGGGACAGGGTTCACTATGGCTACACCTTC.

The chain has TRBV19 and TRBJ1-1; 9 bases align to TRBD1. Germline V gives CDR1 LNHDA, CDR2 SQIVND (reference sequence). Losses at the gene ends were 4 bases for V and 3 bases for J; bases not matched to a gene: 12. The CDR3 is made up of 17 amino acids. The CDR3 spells CASSSGQGIKRDTEAFF. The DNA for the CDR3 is TGTGCCAGTAGTAGCGGACAGGGGATTAAGAGGGACACTGAAGCTTTCTTT.

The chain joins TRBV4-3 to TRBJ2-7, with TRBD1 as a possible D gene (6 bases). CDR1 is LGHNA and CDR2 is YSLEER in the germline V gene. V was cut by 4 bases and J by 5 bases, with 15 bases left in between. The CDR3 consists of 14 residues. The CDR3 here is CASSLQQGRDEQYF. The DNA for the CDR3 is TGCGCCAGCAGCCTCCAACAGGGAAGAGACGAGCAGTACTTC.

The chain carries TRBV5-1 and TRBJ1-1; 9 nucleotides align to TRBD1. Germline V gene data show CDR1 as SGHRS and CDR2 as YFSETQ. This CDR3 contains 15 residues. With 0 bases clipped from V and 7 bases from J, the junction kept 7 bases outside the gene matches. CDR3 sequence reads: CASSLGLGQGFEAFF. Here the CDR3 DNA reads TGCGCCAGCAGCTTGGGGCTAGGACAGGGGTTTGAAGCTTTCTTT. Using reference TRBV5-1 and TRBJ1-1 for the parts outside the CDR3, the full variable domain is KAGVTQTPRYLIKTRGQQVTLSCSPISGHRSVSWYQQTPGQGLQFLFEYFSETQRNKGNFPGRFSGRQFSNSRSEMNVSTLELGDSALYLCASSLGLGQGFEAFFGQGTRLTVV.

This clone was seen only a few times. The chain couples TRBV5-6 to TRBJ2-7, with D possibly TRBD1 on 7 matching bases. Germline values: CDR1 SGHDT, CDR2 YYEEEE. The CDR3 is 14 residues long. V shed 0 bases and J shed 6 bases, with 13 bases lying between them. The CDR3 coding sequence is TGTGCCAGCAGCTTGGGGCAGGGGGGAGTCGAGCAGTACTTC. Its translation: CASSLGQGGVEQYF.

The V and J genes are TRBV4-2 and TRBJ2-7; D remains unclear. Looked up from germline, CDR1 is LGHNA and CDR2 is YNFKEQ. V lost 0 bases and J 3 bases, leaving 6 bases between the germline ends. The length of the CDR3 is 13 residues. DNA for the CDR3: TGTGCCAGCAGCCAAGATGGAGACTACGAGCAGTACTTC. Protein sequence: CASSQDGDYEQYF.

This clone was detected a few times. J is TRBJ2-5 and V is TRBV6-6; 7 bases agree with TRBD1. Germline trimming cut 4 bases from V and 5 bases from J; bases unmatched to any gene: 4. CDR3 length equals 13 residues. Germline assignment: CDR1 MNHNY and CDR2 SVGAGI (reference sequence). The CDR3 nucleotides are TGTGCCAGCAGTTTCCAGGGGGATGAGACCCAGTACTTC. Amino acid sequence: CASSFQGDETQYF.

The CDR3 DNA follows: TGTGCCAGCAGCGTAGATGTCAGGGGATACGAAAAACTGTTTTTT. It is translated as CASSVDVRGYEKLFF. The rearrangement uses TRBV9 and TRBJ1-4; D perhaps matches TRBD1 (6 bases). The V gene lost 0 bases and the J gene lost 8 bases, with 14 bases spanning the gap. Germline assignment: CDR1 SGDLS and CDR2 YYNGEE. This CDR3 has 15 residues.